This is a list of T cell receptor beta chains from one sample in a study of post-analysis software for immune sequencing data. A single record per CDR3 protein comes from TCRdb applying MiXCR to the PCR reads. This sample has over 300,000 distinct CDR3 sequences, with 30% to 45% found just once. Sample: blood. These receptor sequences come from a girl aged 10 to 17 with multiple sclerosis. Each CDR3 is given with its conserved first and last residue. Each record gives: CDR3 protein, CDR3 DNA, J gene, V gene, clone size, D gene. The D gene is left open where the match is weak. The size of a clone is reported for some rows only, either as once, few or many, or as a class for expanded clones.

CASSLEGVTEAFF,TGCGCCAGCAGCCTCGAAGGAGTCACTGAAGCTTTCTTT,TRBJ1-1,TRBV4-1,.,.
CASSPNRGSNQPQHF,TGTGCCAGCTCACCGAACAGGGGTAGCAATCAGCCCCAGCATTTT,TRBJ1-5,TRBV18,.,TRBD1
CATSLGDEQFF,TGTGCCACCTCCCTTGGCGATGAGCAGTTCTTC,TRBJ2-1,TRBV18,few,.
CASSFVGGWGGQNRPGGSTDTQYF,TGTGCCAGCAGTTTCGTCGGCGGCTGGGGGGGACAGAATCGACCGGGGGGTAGCACAGATACGCAGTATTTT,TRBJ2-3,TRBV28,.,.
CASRGHPPMGSPLHF,TGTGCCAGCAGGGGACACCCACCGATGGGTTCACCCCTCCACTTT,TRBJ1-6,TRBV2,.,.
CASISGASTDAQYF,TGTGCCAGCATAAGCGGGGCGAGCACAGATGCGCAGTATTTT,TRBJ2-3,TRBV12-3/TRBV12-4,once,TRBD2
CASRGLGVPGEQYF,TGTGCCAGCAGGGGCCTCGGGGTCCCCGGCGAGCAGTACTTC,TRBJ2-7,TRBV6-5,few,.
CASSLRSGFNEKLFF,TGTGCCAGCAGTTTACGCTCAGGTTTTAATGAAAAACTGTTTTTT,TRBJ1-4,TRBV12-3/TRBV12-4,.,.
CAISESTRIYGYTF,TGTGCCATCAGTGAGTCGACCAGGATCTATGGCTACACCTTC,TRBJ1-2,TRBV10-3,few,.
CSVEGQGGRSSYEQYF,TGCAGCGTTGAAGGACAGGGGGGGAGATCTTCCTACGAGCAGTACTTC,TRBJ2-7,TRBV29-1,.,TRBD1
CASSRNDVSTDTQYF,TGCGCCAGCAGCCGTAACGACGTTAGCACAGATACGCAGTATTTT,TRBJ2-3,TRBV4-1,.,.
CASSFDGSSYEQYF,TGTGCCAGCAGCTTTGATGGCAGCTCCTACGAGCAGTACTTC,TRBJ2-7,TRBV7-9,few,.
CASSQERGGGYEQYF,TGCGCCAGCAGCCAAGAACGCGGGGGAGGCTACGAGCAGTACTTC,TRBJ2-7,TRBV4-1,.,TRBD2
CASSQAGAAGGLRDPQYF,TGCGCCAGCAGCCAAGCAGGGGCGGCGGGGGGCCTCCGAGATCCGCAGTATTTT,TRBJ2-3,TRBV4-1,.,TRBD2
CASSVISGGEAFF,TGTGCCAGCAGCGTAATATCGGGGGGTGAAGCTTTCTTT,TRBJ1-1,TRBV7-9,once,.
CASSLGAGTGGYTF,TGTGCCAGCAGCTTAGGCGCAGGGACTGGAGGCTACACCTTC,TRBJ1-2,TRBV7-2,.,.
CASSLQGPLGNDQETQYF,TGTGCCAGCAGCCTACAGGGGCCACTTGGTAACGATCAAGAGACCCAGTACTTC,TRBJ2-5,TRBV4-2,.,TRBD1
CASILLAGLADTQYF,TGTGCCAGCATTCTACTAGCGGGGTTAGCAGATACGCAGTATTTT,TRBJ2-3,TRBV12-3/TRBV12-4,.,TRBD2
CASSEGVGTDTQYF,TGTGCCAGCAGTGAAGGGGTTGGGACAGATACGCAGTATTTT,TRBJ2-3,TRBV2,few,.